These 17 T cell receptor beta chains share one sample of origin, sequenced in a study of shared clonotypes between healthy human individuals. Measured with immunoSEQ multiplex PCR; TCRdb has only the in-frame clones, and not every one. Here the sample spans under 1,100,000 clones, about four fifths being singletons. The source material was memory CD4+ T cells from PBMCs. Subset specified: CD45RA-negative fraction. Receptors were obtained from a man younger than 30 in good health. Some clones in this sample may be carry-over from other donors' samples.

The chain links TRBV5-1 to TRBJ2-5; perhaps TRBD1 as D (6 bases). There are 16 residues in the CDR3. Trimming removed 0 bases from V and 2 bases from J, with 14 bases in between. In germline, CDR1 is SGHRS, CDR2 YFSETQ. The CDR3: CASSLEGRGGQETQYF. In DNA, the CDR3 is TGCGCCAGCAGCTTGGAGGGGCGAGGGGGACAAGAGACCCAGTACTTC.

The chain has TRBV7-6 and TRBJ2-1; no firm D call. Germline V lookup: CDR1 SGHVS, CDR2 FNYEAQ. V was pared by 2 bases and J by 8 bases, with 19 bases between. The CDR3 runs 16 residues. CDR3 in amino acids: CASSLPLGSTTDEQFF. The DNA of the CDR3 is TGTGCCAGCAGCTTACCGCTGGGCTCTACGACGGATGAGCAGTTCTTC.

Written as DNA, the CDR3 is TGTGCCAGCAGCTTAGAGCCGGCTAGTACCGGTGAGCAGTTCTTC. Residues: CASSLEPASTGEQFF. The chain recombines TRBV7-9 with TRBJ2-1, with D unresolved. Germline V gene data show CDR1 as SEHNR and CDR2 as FQNEAQ (reference sequence). The CDR3 sequence is 15 residues long. Trimming took 1 base from V and 9 from J, leaving 16 bases between them.

This chain uses TRBV11-3 with TRBJ2-2, with D unclear. CDR1 and CDR2 (germline): SGHNT, YENEEA. The V and J ends lost 5 bases and 6 bases respectively, with 7 bases between them. This CDR3 has 12 residues. The chain's CDR3 is CASSERAGELFF. CDR3 sequence (DNA): TGTGCCAGCAGCGAACGGGCCGGGGAGCTGTTTTTT.

CDR3 coding DNA: TGTGCCATCAGTGTGCAGGGGAACACTGAAGCTTTCTTT. Translating gives CAISVQGNTEAFF. The genes are TRBV10-3 and TRBJ1-1; possibly TRBD1 for D (5 bases). The CDR3 runs to 13 residues. With 4 bases removed from V and 1 base from J, the gap between germline ends came to 7 bases. Germline loops: CDR1 ENHRY, CDR2 SYGVKD.

This sequence joins TRBV9 and TRBJ1-2; 7 bases are shared with TRBD1. Per the germline V gene, CDR1 is SGDLS and CDR2 is YYNGEE. CDR3 length equals 15 residues. J lost 0 bases, V lost 2 bases, and 4 bases had no gene match. The CDR3 DNA reads TGTGCCAGCAGCGTGAGACAGGGAGCTAACTATGGCTACACCTTC. Amino acids: CASSVRQGANYGYTF.

The chain has TRBV18 and TRBJ1-3; unclear D gene. V was trimmed by 4 bases and J by 0 bases, leaving 7 bases between them. CDR3 length equals 14 residues. The V gene's germline CDR1 is KGHSH and CDR2 LQKENI. CDR3: CASSRESSGNTIYF. CDR3 nucleotides: TGTGCCAGCTCACGCGAGAGCTCTGGAAACACCATATATTTT.

The rearrangement uses TRBV7-9 and TRBJ1-2; 7 nucleotides agree with TRBD1. The V gene end was trimmed by 5 bases and the J gene end by 4 bases; junction bases not matched to a gene: 13. The CDR3 extends over 16 amino acids. CDR1 is SEHNR and CDR2 is FQNEAQ in the germline V gene (reference sequence). Here the CDR3 DNA reads TGTGCCAGCAGCCAAGCGGTGGCCAGGGGGATCTATGGCTACACCTTC. Its translation is CASSQAVARGIYGYTF.

The V gene is TRBV28, the J gene TRBJ1-5; 7 bases are a match to TRBD1. In germline, CDR1 is MDHEN, CDR2 SYDVKM. This CDR3 has 14 amino acids. V lost 5 bases and J lost 10; bases outside the gene matches: 11. The CDR3 nucleotides read TGTGCCAGCAGTCCGGGGACAGCTCCCTTACCCCAGCATTTT. This sequence encodes CASSPGTAPLPQHF.

The rearrangement links TRBV6-6 to TRBJ2-1; 9 bases map to TRBD2. V was pared by 11 bases and J by 9 bases, with 11 bases of the junction left unmatched. The CDR3 sequence is 13 residues long. CDR1 is MNHNY, CDR2 SVGAGI, per germline (reference sequence). CDR3: CAAGGTSSGEQFF. CDR3 coding DNA: TGTGCCGCGGGTGGGACTAGCTCTGGTGAGCAGTTCTTC.

This chain connects TRBV5-1 to TRBJ2-3; 12 nucleotides match TRBD2. From germline, CDR1 is SGHRS and CDR2 YFSETQ. V lost 7 bases to trimming and J lost 4 bases; unmatched junction nucleotides: 10. The CDR3 covers 16 residues. The CDR3, as DNA: TGCGCCAGCTCCGGACTAGCGGGAAACCCTGCAGATACGCAGTATTTT. This encodes CASSGLAGNPADTQYF. Drawing the rest from reference TRBV5-1 and TRBJ2-3, the complete variable domain is KAGVTQTPRYLIKTRGQQVTLSCSPISGHRSVSWYQQTPGQGLQFLFEYFSETQRNKGNFPGRFSGRQFSNSRSEMNVSTLELGDSALYLCASSGLAGNPADTQYFGPGTRLTVL.

The chain uses TRBV11-2 and TRBJ2-1; the D call may be TRBD1 or TRBD2 (5 bases each). Germline V gene lookup returns CDR1 SGHAT and CDR2 FQNNGV. Trimming took off 2 bases at V and 9 bases at J, with 11 bases between the two ends. CDR3 length: 13 residues. CDR3 loop: CASSLIPRGEQFF. The CDR3 nucleotides read TGTGCCAGCAGCTTAATCCCGAGGGGTGAGCAGTTCTTC.

This chain uses TRBV6-5 with TRBJ2-1; the D gene is possibly TRBD2 (5 bases). The V end lost 0 bases, the J end lost 6 bases, and 12 bases lay between the germline ends. The CDR3 sequence is 15 residues long. Per the germline V gene, CDR1 is MNHEY and CDR2 is SVGAGI. CDR3 protein: CASSYSEGASNEQFF. In DNA, the CDR3 is TGTGCCAGCAGTTACTCAGAGGGAGCCTCCAATGAGCAGTTCTTC.

The gene calls are TRBV4-2 and TRBJ1-3; the match to TRBD1 covers 8 bases. Per the germline V gene, CDR1 is LGHNA and CDR2 is YNFKEQ. Trimming took 0 bases from V and 2 from J; bases not matched to a gene: 6. This CDR3 contains 17 residues. The CDR3 region has the DNA TGTGCCAGCAGCCAAGACGGGGACAGGCTAACTGGAAACACCATATATTTT. Translating it yields CASSQDGDRLTGNTIYF.

This chain uses TRBV25-1 with TRBJ1-1; 7 nucleotides match TRBD1. V gave up 6 bases and J gave up 2 bases; unmatched junction bases: 9. The CDR3 spans 15 residues. In germline, CDR1 is MGHDK, CDR2 SYGVNS. The CDR3 sequence is CASRRWGQRNTEAFF. CDR3 coding DNA: TGTGCCAGCAGGCGGTGGGGACAGAGAAACACTGAAGCTTTCTTT.

This chain uses TRBV7-2 with TRBJ1-5, with D maybe TRBD1 (5 bases). This CDR3 is built from 17 residues. The V gene's germline CDR1 is SGHTA and CDR2 FQGNSA. Trimming cost V 5 bases and J 0 bases, with 17 bases left between them. The CDR3 bases are TGTGCCAGCAGCCCGGAAGGGGATACGGCTAGCAATCAGCCCCAGCATTTT. Encoded protein: CASSPEGDTASNQPQHF. The variable domain in full, with the rest retrieved from reference TRBV7-2 and TRBJ1-5, is GAGVSQSPSNKVTEKGKDVELRCDPISGHTALYWYRQSLGQGLEFLIYFQGNSAPDKSGLPSDRFSAERTGGSVSTLTIQRTQQEDSAVYLCASSPEGDTASNQPQHFGDGTRLSIL.

CDR3 bases: TGTGCCAGCAGCTTATATGGAGGGATTGAGGTCCGGAACACCGGGGAGCTGTTTTTT. Its protein product is CASSLYGGIEVRNTGELFF. The chain recombines TRBV11-2 with TRBJ2-2; TRBD2 is a possible D gene (6 bases). CDR1 and CDR2 from the germline V gene are SGHAT and FQNNGV. Trimming removed 2 bases from V and 1 base from J, with 20 bases in between. This CDR3 region has 19 residues.